This T cell receptor beta chain was recorded in a study of siplizumab effects on memory and regulatory T cells. Details on this clone: The antigen remains unidentified.

The CDR3 loop spans 14 amino acids. The germline V gene has CDR1 SGHRS and CDR2 YFSETQ. V was clipped by 4 bases and J by 4 bases; unmatched bases: 5. Profiling relied on immunoSEQ multiplex PCR, and the TCRdb table lists in-frame clones only, not all of them. The sample lists 55,000 to 65,000 clones; about 98% were seen once. Overall study results and limits: Among mappable alloreactive CD4+ clones, the Treg-derived fraction averaged approximately 69% with siplizumab versus more than 25% in controls.

The TCR sequence derives from a human donor in good health. Sequencing was performed on naive CD8+ T cells sorted from blood. V usage is TRBV5-1 and J usage is TRBJ2-7, with 10 bases identical to TRBD1. CDR3 in DNA: TGCGCCAGCAGCCAAGACAGGGGGCCGTACGAGCAGTACTTC. It encodes CASSQDRGPYEQYF.